This is a list of T cell receptor beta chains from one sample in a study of cytomegalovirus exposure and HLA in healthy donors. Repertoires were generated with immunoSEQ multiplex PCR, while TCRdb's copy carries only in-frame clones and drops some. The sample gives around 130,000 clones, about 74% of which show up once; 0.94% is in the top ten. The specimen sequenced was PBMCs. All receptors derive from an older woman in good health and CMV-seronegative. CDR3s include the opening cysteine and the closing phenylalanine or tryptophan. Each record gives: CDR3 protein, CDR3 DNA, clone size, J gene, D gene, V gene. The D gene is left open where the match is weak. Where a row states a size, it is once, few, many or the class of an expanded clone; other rows omit it.

CASSPGQGVPSYEQYF TGCGCCAGCAGTCCGGGACAGGGGGTACCATCCTACGAGCAGTACTTC NA TRBJ2-7 TRBD1 TRBV23-1
CASTTRTDGYTF TGTGCCAGCACAACACGTACCGATGGCTACACCTTC few TRBJ1-2 NA TRBV2
CASTTSGDNSPLHF TGCGCCAGCACGACATCAGGGGATAATTCACCCCTCCACTTT NA TRBJ1-6 NA TRBV5-1
CASSVVAAGGAQYF TGTGCCAGCAGCGTAGTGGCTGCTGGTGGAGCCCAGTACTTC NA TRBJ2-5 NA TRBV9
CASSLGPTEGVQPQHF TGCGCCAGCAGCCTCGGTCCGACAGAGGGGGTTCAGCCCCAGCATTTT NA TRBJ1-5 NA TRBV4-1
CASSLGQGTGGLYGYTF TGTGCCAGCAGCTTGGGCCAGGGGACAGGGGGTTTGTATGGCTACACCTTC NA TRBJ1-2 TRBD1 TRBV5-5
CASSLSGGYYNEQFF TGTGCCAGTAGTCTCAGTGGGGGGTACTACAATGAGCAGTTCTTC NA TRBJ2-1 NA TRBV19
CASSGWTDGVYGYTF TGTGCCAGCAGTGGTTGGACAGACGGAGTTTATGGCTACACCTTC once TRBJ1-2 NA TRBV6-4
CAISESLAAYEQYF TGTGCCATCAGTGAGTCTCTAGCCGCTTACGAGCAGTACTTC NA TRBJ2-7 NA TRBV10-3
CASSPPSAENIQYF TGTGCCAGCTCACCACCCAGCGCAGAAAACATTCAGTACTTC NA TRBJ2-4 NA TRBV18
CASSTWTGEGEKLFF TGTGCCAGCAGCACATGGACAGGGGAAGGTGAAAAACTGTTTTTT NA TRBJ1-4 TRBD1 TRBV9
CASRVGLAEITGELFF TGTGCCAGCAGGGTGGGACTAGCGGAGATCACCGGGGAGCTGTTTTTT NA TRBJ2-2 TRBD2 TRBV5-4
CASSERGHPTDTQYF TGTGCCAGTAGTGAGCGGGGGCACCCCACAGATACGCAGTATTTT NA TRBJ2-3 TRBD2 TRBV19
CSSSHYGGPTGDTQYF TGTTCCAGCAGCCATTACGGCGGCCCGACGGGAGATACGCAGTATTTT NA TRBJ2-3 NA TRBV7-9
CASSQTGTGQSMYGYTF TGCGCCAGCAGCCAGACCGGGACAGGGCAATCAATGTATGGCTACACCTTC few TRBJ1-2 TRBD1 TRBV4-1
CATGKLAGASLYEQYF TGTGCCACGGGCAAACTAGCGGGGGCCTCTCTGTACGAGCAGTACTTC NA TRBJ2-7 TRBD2 TRBV5-6
CASSYSDRAEAFF TGTGCCAGCAGTTACTCGGACAGGGCTGAAGCTTTCTTT few TRBJ1-1 TRBD1 TRBV6-5
CASSSGTGHNSPLHF TGTGCCAGCAGCTCCGGGACAGGGCATAATTCACCCCTCCACTTT NA TRBJ1-6 TRBD1 TRBV5-5
CASEDRGPEAFF TGTGCCAGCGAAGACAGGGGCCCTGAAGCTTTCTTT NA TRBJ1-1 TRBD1 TRBV25-1
CASSQDATGGGFPSYEQYF TGTGCCAGCAGCCAAGATGCGACAGGGGGCGGGTTCCCCTCCTACGAGCAGTACTTC NA TRBJ2-7 TRBD1 TRBV14
CASRGTSGGAGYEQYF TGTGCCAGCAGAGGGACTAGCGGGGGGGCCGGGTACGAGCAGTACTTC once TRBJ2-7 TRBD2 TRBV27
CASSETSRGTDTQYF TGTGCCAGCAGCGAGACTAGCCGTGGAACAGATACGCAGTATTTT NA TRBJ2-3 TRBD2 TRBV5-4
CASGSTPRDRDGQFF TGTGCCAGCGGCTCCACCCCTAGGGACAGGGATGGGCAGTTCTTC once TRBJ2-1 TRBD1 TRBV5-6
CASSAGGASTDTQYF TGTGCCAGCAGCGCAGGGGGAGCCAGCACAGATACGCAGTATTTT NA TRBJ2-3 TRBD1 TRBV7-6
CASSQEGLAGVSSYNEQFF TGCGCCAGCAGCCAAGAAGGACTAGCGGGGGTTTCCTCCTACAATGAGCAGTTCTTC NA TRBJ2-1 TRBD2 TRBV4-1
CASCSGGGGDTQYF TGTGCCAGCTGTTCAGGGGGCGGTGGAGATACGCAGTATTTT few TRBJ2-3 TRBD1 TRBV28
CASSYSGTGNSPLHF TGTGCCAGCAGTTACTCGGGGACAGGGAATTCACCCCTCCACTTT NA TRBJ1-6 TRBD1 TRBV6-5
CASSLVVRDEQYF TGTGCCAGCAGCTTAGTAGTCAGGGACGAGCAGTACTTC NA TRBJ2-7 NA TRBV7-2
CASSWTGLEETQYF TGTGCCAGCAGTTGGACAGGTTTAGAAGAGACCCAGTACTTC few TRBJ2-5 TRBD1 TRBV27
CASSSQRGGPNEQFF TGTGCCAGCAGCTCTCAGCGGGGGGGCCCGAATGAGCAGTTCTTC NA TRBJ2-1 TRBD2 TRBV7-9
CASSSGGPDYEQYF TGCGCCAGCAGCTCGGGCGGGCCAGACTACGAGCAGTACTTC NA TRBJ2-7 NA TRBV5-1
CASSAPGNTQYF TGTGCCAGCAGCGCCCCGGGAAATACGCAGTATTTT NA TRBJ2-3 NA TRBV7-2
CASSQGLAYTDTQYF TGTGCCAGCAGCCAAGGGCTAGCGTACACAGATACGCAGTATTTT NA TRBJ2-3 NA TRBV4-2
CASSPSLGQGNTGELFF TGTGCCAGTAGTCCAAGCCTTGGGCAGGGGAACACCGGGGAGCTGTTTTTT NA TRBJ2-2 NA TRBV19
CASSPTGTPSSYEQYF TGTGCCAGCAGCCCGACAGGGACCCCCAGCTCCTACGAGCAGTACTTC NA TRBJ2-7 TRBD1 TRBV28
CASSSQGNTEAFF TGTGCCAGCAGCTCACAGGGGAACACTGAAGCTTTCTTT NA TRBJ1-1 NA TRBV7-6
CASSLGLGHSTDTQYF TGCGCCAGCAGCTTGGGCCTAGGACACAGCACAGATACGCAGTATTTT once TRBJ2-3 NA TRBV5-1
CASSLVGGHRAGNTIYF TGTGCCAGCAGCTTAGTGGGGGGGCACCGGGCTGGAAACACCATATATTTT NA TRBJ1-3 NA TRBV7-2
CASSYPSGYTDTQYF TGTGCCAGCAGTTACCCGTCAGGGTACACAGATACGCAGTATTTT NA TRBJ2-3 NA TRBV6-5
CASSFLTGRTYEQYF TGTGCCAGCAGTTTCTTGACAGGGCGAACCTACGAGCAGTACTTC NA TRBJ2-7 TRBD1 TRBV28
CAWSDRGTGPFF TGTGCCTGGAGTGATCGTGGGACAGGTCCTTTCTTT NA TRBJ1-1 TRBD1 TRBV30